The clone carrying this TCR beta chain was seen only a few times. The target antigen is unknown. The data were taken from a study of vaccination and CD4 T cells after COVID-19. Broader study findings: Early post-infection timepoints were missing, and relatively few convalescent patients were studied.

This CDR3 region has 12 residues. Trimming left V 7 bases short and J 3 bases short, with 9 bases between. Looked up from germline, CDR1 is SEHNR and CDR2 is FQNEAQ (reference sequence). An Oncomine TCR Beta short-read assay was used to sequence the DNA from cultured CD4+ T cells. TCRdb passed the PCR reads through MiXCR, listing each CDR3 protein once. This table holds 5,000 to 6,000 distinct CDR3 sequences, 30% to 45% found once. Treatment in this sample: roughly 10-day PBMC culture with coronavirus spike peptide pools or control peptides (ViraFEST assay). CD4+ T cells that came from the unexposed donor were collected before the COVID-19 pandemic (2011-2018).

The TCR sequence derives from a human donor in good health. The rearrangement links TRBV7-9 to TRBJ1-1; unclear D gene. The sequencing sample was made of CD4+ T cells from blood, cultured in vitro. CDR3 DNA sequence: TGTGCCAGCACAATCGGGGACACTGAAGCTTTCTTT. As protein: CASTIGDTEAFF.